What follows are 10 T cell receptor beta chains derived from one specimen sequenced in a study of blood T cell repertoires in COVID-19. The method was immunoSEQ multiplex PCR; TCRdb's version includes in-frame clones alone and lacks a portion of them. This repertoire shows about 230,000 clones, 85% to 90% found once; its top ten account for more than 9%. The sequencing sample was made of peripheral blood. The receptors originated from a man over 45 with COVID-19, enrolled during active disease.

CDR3 in DNA: TGTGCCAGCAGCTTAGCTAGTCAGGGGCAAGAGACCCAGTACTTC. It codes for CASSLASQGQETQYF. The chain uses TRBV7-2 and TRBJ2-5; a possible D gene is TRBD1 (6 bases). The V gene lost 0 bases and the J gene lost 2 bases, with 10 bases spanning the gap. CDR1 is SGHTA and CDR2 is FQGNSA in the germline V gene. The CDR3 contains 15 residues.

This clone was detected only a few times. The chain combines TRBV7-9 with TRBJ1-2, with no clear D. CDR1 SEHNR and CDR2 FQNEAQ come from the germline V gene (reference sequence). V lost 4 bases and J lost 0, with 9 bases in between. This CDR3 has 14 amino acids. The CDR3 DNA reads TGTGCCAGCAGCTCAGTTATGGCTAACTATGGCTACACCTTC. This gives the protein CASSSVMANYGYTF.

The V and J genes are TRBV24-1 and TRBJ1-2, with D perhaps matching TRBD1 (6 bases). V shed 0 bases and J shed 2 bases, with 6 bases lying between them. The germline CDR1 and CDR2 sequences are KGHDR and SFDVKD. The CDR3 is 14 residues long. CDR3 DNA sequence: TGTGCCACCAGTGATTTGCAGGGGAACTATGGCTACACCTTC. This translates into CATSDLQGNYGYTF.

This chain joins TRBV11-2 and TRBJ2-2; 7 nucleotides agree with TRBD2. This CDR3 spans 16 amino acids. Trimming at V came to 2 bases and at J to 2 bases, leaving 5 bases not matched to a gene. CDR1 is SGHAT, CDR2 FQNNGV, per germline. CDR3 region: CASSLFRGDNTGELFF. The CDR3 DNA is TGTGCCAGCAGCTTATTCCGGGGGGATAACACCGGGGAGCTGTTTTTT.

The chain carries TRBV6-1 and TRBJ2-7; D unclear. This CDR3 spans 14 amino acids. CDR1 is MNHNS, CDR2 SASEGT, per germline. V lost 2 bases and J lost 0, with 8 bases in between. CDR3 protein: CASSERVLSYEQYF. CDR3 bases: TGTGCCAGCAGTGAACGCGTCCTCTCCTACGAGCAGTACTTC.

This chain uses TRBV28 with TRBJ1-2, with D possibly being TRBD1 (6 bases). The germline V gene has CDR1 MDHEN and CDR2 SYDVKM. This CDR3 region has 15 residues. The ends were cut back, 6 bases at V and 9 bases at J, with 23 bases in the middle. DNA of the CDR3: TGTGCCAGCAGCAAAACCGAACAGGGAGTAAGAAGCTACACCTTC. Encoded protein: CASSKTEQGVRSYTF.

The chain is built from TRBV10-3 and TRBJ2-7; 8 bases agree with TRBD1. CDR3 length: 15 residues. Losses at the gene ends were 2 bases for V and 2 bases for J; bases not matched to a gene: 5. Germline CDR1 reads ENHRY; CDR2 reads SYGVKD. The CDR3 DNA is TGTGCCATCAGTGAGACCGACAGGGGTGCCTACGAGCAGTACTTC. Protein: CAISETDRGAYEQYF.

This clone was counted a single time. The chain recombines TRBV19 with TRBJ1-1; TRBD1 matches 9 bases. After removal of 5 bases from V and 7 bases from J, the junction contained 5 bases not matched to a gene. Germline V CDR1 and CDR2: LNHDA, SQIVND (reference sequence). The CDR3 is made up of 13 amino acids. This CDR3 is CASSAQGAGEAFF. Here the CDR3 DNA reads TGTGCCAGTAGTGCACAGGGGGCCGGTGAAGCTTTCTTT.

The chain uses TRBV24-1 and TRBJ1-5; no clear D. With 4 bases removed from V and 6 bases from J, the gap between germline ends came to 9 bases. CDR3 length: 13 residues. CDR1 KGHDR and CDR2 SFDVKD come from the germline V gene. CDR3 protein: CATSDLRGQPQHF. The CDR3 coding sequence is TGTGCCACCAGTGACCTGCGCGGTCAGCCCCAGCATTTT.

The chain has TRBV19 and TRBJ1-2; TRBD1 is a possible D gene (5 bases). The CDR3 sequence is 14 residues long. V was cut by 7 bases and J by 0 bases, with 12 bases left in between. Germline loops: CDR1 LNHDA, CDR2 SQIVND (reference sequence). CDR3 sequence (DNA): TGTGCCAGTAAGCAGGGTCCCGCTAACTATGGCTACACCTTC. Its translation: CASKQGPANYGYTF.